This T cell receptor beta chain was recovered during a study of blood T cell repertoires in COVID-19. The J segment lost 9 bases and the V segment lost 4 bases, leaving 5 bases of the junction unmatched. The CDR3 consists of 13 residues. In germline, CDR1 is SGHDT, CDR2 YYEEEE. In the authors' methods: Nucleated cell number was recorded as an estimate derived from reference gene primer amplification. The assay was immunoSEQ multiplex PCR, and TCRdb's table has in-frame clones only and misses some. V and J calls and clone size are as listed in that table; D and trimming were resolved from the DNA. The sample has 150,000 to 200,000 clones; roughly 88% are singletons. Participants spanned ages about 18 to 90 years and resided in some 22 US areas. Researchers sorted participants into cohorts using their self-reported clinical history. Individuals in the exposed group had encountered a COVID-19 case within 2 weeks preceding study entry.

The rearrangement joins TRBV5-6 to TRBJ2-1; 9 bases align to TRBD1. The receptor comes from a man aged 70-80 years who had been exposed to COVID-19. The sequencing sample was made of PBMCs or T cells enriched from blood (not recorded which). Here the CDR3 DNA reads TGTGCCAGCAGCCCATGGGGACAGGGTGAGCAGTTCTTC. Its translation is CASSPWGQGEQFF.